This TCR beta chain was sequenced during a study of T cell responses to AZD1222 COVID-19 vaccine. On this clone itself: Its antigen is unidentified.

Study-level results: Donors in the cohort were predominantly white British and more often female, and clonal diversity was possibly underestimated.

The CDR3 consists of 14 residues. Looked up from germline, CDR1 is SGHVS and CDR2 is FQNEAQ. V lost 4 bases to trimming and J lost 2 bases, with 9 bases between them. The method was immunoSEQ multiplex PCR; TCRdb's version includes in-frame clones alone and lacks a portion of them. The data contain about 120,000 clones, almost 90% of them seen just once; the ten biggest clones take up around a tenth. This sample comprised peripheral blood, obtained on day 0 of AZD1222 vaccination. This TCR was recovered from an adult in good health. The chain is built from TRBV7-8 and TRBJ1-5; no definite D call. The CDR3 DNA follows: TGTGCCAGCAGCTCGGCTTGGGGCAATCAGCCCCAGCATTTT. Protein: CASSSAWGNQPQHF.